The sequence of this T cell receptor (beta chain) was determined in a study of memory CD4+ T cells and cytomegalovirus serostatus (dated by TCRdb to the late 2010s). For the study in its entirety: A total of around 35 healthy Belgian adults, of whom 9 were CMV seropositive and 24 were CMV seronegative, were included in the cohort. The study sequenced CD4+ memory TCRbeta repertoires of a Belgian cohort with known cytomegalovirus serostatus to replicate a published TCR-based CMV serostatus classifier.

Via the germline V gene, CDR1 is MDHEN and CDR2 SYDVKM. Including cysteine and phenylalanine, the CDR3 has 14 amino acids. Here the CDR3 DNA is all that survives: 42 bases in frame from base 1. V is pruned by 6 bases and J by 8 bases, leaving 11 bases of the junction without a gene match. A FACSAria II was used to sort memory CD4+ T cells, defined as single viable CD3+CD4+CD8-CD45RO+ cells. CMV serostatus was assessed using a Roche Elecsys assay, by which serum IgG against CMV pp150, pp28, p38 and p52 was detected. After thawing, total CD4+ T cells were enriched by positive selection with CD4 magnetic microbeads. The samples came from a separate study whose specific focus was interrogating the CD4+ T cell memory repertoire. Peripheral blood mononuclear cells were isolated and cryopreserved following standard operating procedures; serum was stored at -80 °C. CD3-PerCP (BW264/56), CD4-APC (RPA-T4), CD45RO-PE (UCHT1) and CD8-Pacific Orange (3B5) antibodies were used for staining, and non-viable cells were excluded with Sytox blue.

Genomic DNA was extracted from sorted cells with the Quick-DNA Microprep Kit. Amplification of TCRbeta DNA was done with the immunoSEQ hsTCRbeta kit, following the protocol from the manufacturer. An Illumina MiSeq instrument was used to sequence the TCRbeta libraries. The study's processing was this. After out-of-frame sequences were removed, 2 million to 2.5 million distinct TCRbeta sequences remained, averaging approximately 68,000 per individual. Two values were used to score each individual: the count of under 200 previously reported CMV-associated TCRbeta sequences and the total count of productive distinct TCRbeta sequences. A beta-binomial model was reimplemented in Python, and random forests from scikit-learn, run with default parameters, were trained on data from the US cohort. Classifier performance on the Belgian cohort was summarized as median AUC with percentile confidence intervals calculated over 10,000 bootstrap iterations. Sourced from immuneACCESS, this table was stored by TCRdb with only in-frame sequences that have V and J called. A share of the clones is absent; for the studies checked, an unresolved V gene accounts for under half, and the remainder has no known explanation. The V and J calls and clone size are taken from that table; D and trimming were inferred from the DNA. For this sample the table gives tens of thousands of clones, of which 70% to 75% were detected only once. The ten largest clones represent about 2.6% of the sample.

About this clone: Its cognate antigen has yet to be identified. No qualities accompany the bases; no much larger clone lies one base away.

Results and caveats for the whole study, not just this receptor: For CMV serostatus prediction, a median bootstrapped AUC of 0.95 was reached with the original framework, and a median bootstrapped AUC of approximately 0.89 was reached with a US-trained random forest. Only CD4+CD45RO+ memory cells were sequenced, unlike the original study, which covered naive and memory CD4+ and CD8+ populations. Results were interpreted as suggesting that the CMV-associated TCR signature is largely present in the CD4+ memory repertoire. Among the 150 to 200 previously reported CMV-associated TCRbeta sequences, some 70 showed up in the CD4+ memory repertoires, with each one found in between one and five individuals. On the Belgian cohort, the classifier built on the original framework reached a median bootstrapped AUC of nearly 0.96, with a 95% CI of 0.76-1.00.

The sequence was obtained from an adult in good health and CMV-seropositive. Sequenced material: memory CD4+ T cells from blood. The rearrangement joined TRBV28 to TRBJ2-3; TRBD2 fits 7 bases in the junction. The DNA sequence reads TGTGCCAGCAGCCCCGTTGGACTAGTGGGTACGCAGTATTTT. This sequence encodes CASSPVGLVGTQYF.